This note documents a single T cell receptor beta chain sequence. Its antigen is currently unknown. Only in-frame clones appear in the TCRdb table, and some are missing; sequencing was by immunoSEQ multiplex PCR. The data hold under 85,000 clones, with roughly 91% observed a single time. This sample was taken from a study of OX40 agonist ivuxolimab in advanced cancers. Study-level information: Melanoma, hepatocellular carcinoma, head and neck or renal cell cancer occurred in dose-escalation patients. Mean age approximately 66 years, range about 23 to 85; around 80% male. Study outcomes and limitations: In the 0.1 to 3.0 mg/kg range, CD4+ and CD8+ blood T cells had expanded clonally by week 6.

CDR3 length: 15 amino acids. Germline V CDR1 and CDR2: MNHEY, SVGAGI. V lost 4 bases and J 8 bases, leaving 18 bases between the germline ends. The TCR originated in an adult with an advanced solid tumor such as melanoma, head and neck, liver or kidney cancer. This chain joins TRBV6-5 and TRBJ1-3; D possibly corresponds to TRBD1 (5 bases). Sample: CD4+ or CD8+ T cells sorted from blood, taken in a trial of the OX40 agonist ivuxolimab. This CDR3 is CASSSNQLRGDTIYF. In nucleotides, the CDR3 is TGTGCCAGCAGTTCCAATCAACTTAGGGGCGACACCATATATTTT.